This T cell receptor beta chain was obtained from a study of blood T cells in healthy people across ages (dated by TCRdb to between 2014 and 2017). Context from the whole study: In model experiments, template switching captured about one uniquely barcoded TCR beta cDNA molecule for every two T cells. To avoid experimental bias, donors of different ages were spread randomly across the sequencing lanes. Donors were grouped into four age groups: young (average 16 years), middle-aged (roughly 37), aged (around 66) and long-lived (about 89). To track age-related changes in TCR beta repertoire diversity, the study relied on deep sequencing normalized with unique cDNA molecular identifiers. For two donors (one aged 18 to 30 and one aged 80 or older), the study analyzed two additional independent replicas of 1 million unique cDNA reads from the same blood draw. Study-wide conclusions, independent of this receptor: Observed TCR beta diversity per million T cells fell roughly linearly with age, and a significant reduction was already apparent by age around 44. Compared with the aged group, the long-lived group had more naive CD4+ T cells, fewer expanded clones and increased TCR diversity, suggesting age selection. Because profiling used bulk unsorted PBMCs, naive and antigen-experienced compartments could not be compared conclusively. The CMV infection status of donors was not known, potentially confounding age-related changes in expanded clonotypes. Estimates of total diversity based on one million sequenced T cells were considered lower bounds and underestimates. A strong correlation was found between observed TCR beta diversity and the percentage of naive T cells measured by flow cytometry.

Details on this clonotype: It has no known antigen specificity. No clone much larger than this one lies a single base away; base qualities are absent.

Measured from the cysteine to the phenylalanine, the CDR3 is 13 residues long. The entry retains the CDR3 DNA only, 39 bases that are in frame from base 1. The germline V gene encodes CDR1 DFQATT and CDR2 SNEGSKA (reference sequence). Libraries were constructed by 5' RACE. The second PCR ran for about 6 to 12 cycles and used a J-beta primer mix along with a sample-barcoded 5' primer. A unique molecular identifier was introduced onto each TCR beta cDNA molecule by a template-switch 5' adaptor carrying 12 random nucleotides. Each sample yielded at least 2.5 million CDR3-containing paired-end reads. First-strand cDNA was synthesized from all RNA with the Mint cDNA synthesis kit, primed by a TRBC-specific oligonucleotide. All cDNA was treated with uracil-DNA glycosylase and then went through a first 18-cycle PCR with the universal primers M1SS and BC2_uni_R. In the paper's pipeline: For normalization, 1 million high-quality reads, each with a distinct molecular identifier, were randomly selected from each sample. Reads sharing molecular identifiers were discarded rather than binned into consensus sequences. MiTCR, run with a Q25 quality threshold and the strictest error-elimination algorithm, handled CDR3 identification, clonotype clustering and error correction. A nonparametric unseen species model with Euler transformation was used to estimate a lower bound on total TCR beta diversity. Clones were called with MiXCR by TCRdb after fastp trimmed the public reads at Q25, and only in-frame beta chains were retained. Identical CDR3 proteins give one entry, which carries the most common genes and DNA. The V and J calls come from TCRdb's annotation, not from the publication. The sample table shows around 1,800,000 distinct CDR3 sequences, and roughly two fifths are seen once. Of the sample, roughly 23% is held by the ten largest clones.

The 35 to 40 donors, aged about 6 to 90 years, were systemically healthy Caucasian individuals from Russia. Each donor gave around 9.5 milliliters of peripheral blood, collected into EDTA-treated Vacutainer tubes. Ficoll-Paque density-gradient centrifugation was used to isolate PBMCs, with at least 7 million obtained per sample. Trizol reagent was used to extract total RNA from the PBMCs, yielding at least 6 micrograms per sample. The percentages of naive CD45RAhigh/CD27high T cells were determined by flow cytometry on a PBMC aliquot from every donor. The receptor was isolated from a human donor in good health. Sequenced sample: blood. Rearrangement joined TRBV20-1 to TRBJ2-4; 5 matching bases give a weak D call of TRBD1. The J call may be incorrect, as the DNA end agrees better with TRBJ2-7. The DNA sequence follows: TGCAGTGCTAGTTCTCAGGGAAGCTACGAGCAGTACTTC. Its translation is CSASSQGSYEQYF.